This T cell receptor beta chain was profiled in a study of beta chain features in type 1 diabetes. The overall study: There were 107,917,701 sorted cells examined across all samples. Study-wide points: A definitive answer on HLA type influencing TCRB rearrangement was not reached here.

The authors took one heparinised blood draw, averaging roughly 120 mL, from each donor. Expressed TCRB transcripts were sequenced after all isolated RNA was converted to cDNA. The method was immunoSEQ multiplex PCR; TCRdb's version includes in-frame clones alone and lacks a portion of them. The sample includes under 350,000 clones, under 8.5% seen only once; the top ten take approximately 0.93%. Note on this clone: Its antigen remains unknown.

The V end lost 4 bases, the J end lost 3 bases, and 9 bases lay between the germline ends. Per germline, CDR1 SGHKS and CDR2 YYEKEE (reference sequence). The CDR3 spans 13 residues. The sample was central memory CD4+ T cells from blood. The clonotype was recovered from a woman between 18 and 30 years old in good health. The chain combines TRBV5-5 with TRBJ2-3; no definite D call. CDR3 DNA sequence: TGTGCCAGCAGCCCCGTGGGTACAGATACGCAGTATTTT. Its protein is CASSPVGTDTQYF. Variable domain in full (rest from reference TRBV5-5 and TRBJ2-3): DAGVTQSPTHLIKTRGQQVTLRCSPISGHKSVSWYQQVLGQGPQFIFQYYEKEERGRGNFPDRFSARQFPNYSSELNVNALLLGDSALYLCASSPVGTDTQYFGPGTRLTVL.